One sample yielded the 26 T cell receptor beta chains listed below, sequenced in a study of PD-1 blockade in classical Hodgkin lymphoma. Clones were read by immunoSEQ multiplex PCR, and TCRdb kept only the in-frame ones, dropping some. There are tens of thousands of clones in the sample; over 75% occur only once, and about 0.23% lies in the top ten. Each patient experienced a relapse that followed autologous stem cell transplantation, and brentuximab vedotin exposure varied. Thawed PBMCs were the source of CD4+ T cells, purified by magnetic negative selection. This sample comprised CD4+ T cells from blood, obtained at baseline. The source of these receptors is a human donor with classical Hodgkin lymphoma.

DNA of the CDR3: TGTGCCAGCAGCGCGATACAGGGTAGGGACACTGAAGCTTTCTTT. Translating gives CASSAIQGRDTEAFF. The genes are TRBV5-4 and TRBJ1-1; a possible D gene is TRBD1 (6 bases). The CDR3 consists of 15 residues. Germline V gene lookup returns CDR1 SGHNT and CDR2 YYREEE (reference sequence). V was cut by 4 bases and J by 3 bases, with 16 bases left in between. Full variable domain (rest looked up from reference TRBV5-4 and TRBJ1-1): ETGVTQSPTHLIKTRGQQVTLRCSSQSGHNTVSWYQQALGQGPQFIFQYYREEENGRGNFPPRFSGLQFPNYSSELNVNALELDDSALYLCASSAIQGRDTEAFFGQGTRLTVV.

V usage is TRBV7-2 and J usage is TRBJ2-3; TRBD2 agrees at 7 bases. V shed 1 base, J shed 1 base, and the junction held 2 bases outside the gene matches. Germline assignment: CDR1 SGHTA and CDR2 FQGNSA. CDR3 length: 15 residues. The CDR3 nucleotides read TGTGCCAGCAGCTTAGGGGGAGGGCGCACAGATACGCAGTATTTT. Encoded protein: CASSLGGGRTDTQYF. Supplemented by reference TRBV7-2 and TRBJ2-3, the full variable domain reads GAGVSQSPSNKVTEKGKDVELRCDPISGHTALYWYRQSLGQGLEFLIYFQGNSAPDKSGLPSDRFSAERTGGSVSTLTIQRTQQEDSAVYLCASSLGGGRTDTQYFGPGTRLTVL.

This clone was found once. The chain joins TRBV6-5 to TRBJ2-5; TRBD1 might be the D (6 bases). V was pared by 0 bases and J by 7 bases, with 12 bases between. Germline-derived CDR1 and CDR2 are MNHEY and SVGAGI. There are 14 residues in the CDR3. CDR3 sequence: CASSYSWGPVTQYF. The CDR3 DNA is TGTGCCAGCAGTTACTCTTGGGGGCCAGTGACCCAGTACTTC.

The V and J genes are TRBV5-1 and TRBJ2-3; 14 positions agree with TRBD2. The germline CDR1 and CDR2 sequences are SGHRS and YFSETQ. This CDR3 is 18 amino acids long. The V and J ends lost 3 bases and 4 bases, in that order; junction bases with no gene match: 10. The CDR3 reads CASSSGLAGGFDADTQYF. CDR3 coding DNA: TGCGCCAGCAGCTCCGGACTAGCGGGAGGTTTTGACGCAGATACGCAGTATTTT.

The chain joins TRBV10-3 to TRBJ1-5; D is perhaps TRBD1 (6 bases). The V end was cut by 0 bases, the J end by 4 bases, with 10 bases between. CDR1 is ENHRY and CDR2 is SYGVKD in the germline V gene. The CDR3 is made up of 15 amino acids. CDR3 nucleotides: TGTGCCATCAGTGAGTCTGGACAGACAAATCAGCCCCAGCATTTT. It specifies CAISESGQTNQPQHF.

This clone was counted once. The chain is built from TRBV27 and TRBJ1-6, with 9 bases that match TRBD1. Germline CDR1 and CDR2: MNHEY and SMNVEV (reference sequence). The junction had 16 bases not matched to a gene; V was cut back by 3 bases and J by 10 bases. The CDR3 runs 18 residues. CDR3 sequence: CASSFLRDRGQGGSPLHF. DNA of the CDR3: TGTGCCAGCAGTTTCCTACGGGACCGGGGACAGGGAGGATCACCCCTCCACTTT.

The CDR3, as DNA: TGTGCCAGCAGCTTAGCGATGAAGGGCCCCATCCGGAACTACGAGCAGTACTTC. The encoded protein is CASSLAMKGPIRNYEQYF. This chain uses TRBV7-6 with TRBJ2-7; D not resolved. CDR3 length equals 18 residues. The V end lost 0 bases, the J end lost 3 bases, and 21 bases lay between the germline ends. Germline-derived CDR1 and CDR2 are SGHVS and FNYEAQ.

Only a few counts were recorded for this clone. The chain recombines TRBV2 with TRBJ2-7; D gene unclear. Trimming took 1 base from V and 1 from J, leaving 11 bases between them. Germline CDR1 is SNHLY and CDR2 is FYNNEI. The CDR3 is 15 amino acids. CDR3 in DNA: TGTGCCAGCAGTGAAGGCGGCGGAAGGTCCTACGAGCAGTACTTC. Translated, it gives CASSEGGGRSYEQYF.

This clone was counted a few times. V and J are TRBV5-6 and TRBJ1-2, with D perhaps matching TRBD1 (6 bases). Trimming shortened V by 4 bases and J by 4 bases, and 14 bases separated the two germline ends. The CDR3 contains 14 residues. The V gene's germline CDR1 is SGHDT and CDR2 YYEEEE. The CDR3 here is CASSGEDRAYGYTF. CDR3 sequence (DNA): TGTGCCAGCAGCGGGGAGGACAGAGCCTATGGCTACACCTTC.

This rearrangement joins TRBV10-3 to TRBJ2-3, with no clear D. Germline loops: CDR1 ENHRY, CDR2 SYGVKD. The CDR3 is 14 amino acids. The ends were cut back, 5 bases at V and 0 bases at J, with 9 bases in the middle. The CDR3 bases are TGTGCCATCAGTCCTAGTGCTAGCACAGATACGCAGTATTTT. Amino acids: CAISPSASTDTQYF.

The chain uses TRBV6-5 and TRBJ2-7, with 8 bases matching TRBD1. After removal of 0 bases from V and 2 bases from J, the junction contained 0 bases not matched to a gene. Germline loops: CDR1 MNHEY, CDR2 SVGAGI. The CDR3 has 14 residues. Here the CDR3 DNA reads TGTGCCAGCAGTTACTCGGACAGGGCCTACGAGCAGTACTTC. Residues: CASSYSDRAYEQYF.

Here the CDR3 DNA reads TGTGCCAGCAGCCACAGCTGGGGGCGCGGCACTGAAGCTTTCTTT. As protein: CASSHSWGRGTEAFF. The chain carries TRBV6-1 and TRBJ1-1; possibly TRBD1 for D (6 bases). The length of the CDR3 is 15 residues. The ends were cut back, 6 bases at V and 4 bases at J, with 18 bases in the middle. Per germline, CDR1 MNHNS and CDR2 SASEGT.

The chain employs TRBV2 and TRBJ1-2; D remains unclear. This CDR3 contains 14 residues. Trimming stripped 3 bases from V and 1 base from J, with 9 bases between. Germline V CDR1 and CDR2: SNHLY, FYNNEI. The CDR3 DNA is TGTGCCAGCAGTGAGAGAAACCTTAACTATGGCTACACCTTC. Amino acid sequence: CASSERNLNYGYTF.

The chain combines TRBV11-3 with TRBJ2-2; D might be TRBD2 (6 bases). The V end was cut by 0 bases, the J end by 6 bases, with 8 bases between. The germline gives CDR1 SGHNT, CDR2 YENEEA. The CDR3 runs to 14 residues. DNA of the CDR3: TGTGCCAGCAGCTTAGAGGGGGGACCCGGGGAGCTGTTTTTT. Translating gives CASSLEGGPGELFF.

The genes are TRBV6-5 and TRBJ2-7; no firm D call. Trimming pared 5 bases from V and 7 bases from J, leaving 21 bases between. The CDR3 is 15 amino acids. Germline lookup yields CDR1 MNHEY and CDR2 SVGAGI. The DNA for the CDR3 is TGTGCCAGCAGTCGGCAGTTAATTTTGGGCTGGGAGCAGTACTTC. It translates to CASSRQLILGWEQYF.

V usage is TRBV7-9 and J usage is TRBJ1-2, with D unclear. V dropped 5 bases and J dropped 6 bases, with 16 bases sitting between them. Germline-derived CDR1 and CDR2 are SEHNR and FQNEAQ (reference sequence). CDR3 length: 14 amino acids. The CDR3 DNA sequence: TGTGCCAGCAGCCCGCGGCTTACCGTCGATGGCTACACCTTC. Encoded protein: CASSPRLTVDGYTF.

The chain couples TRBV30 to TRBJ1-3, with TRBD1 as a possible D gene (5 bases). This CDR3 comprises 12 residues. V was shortened by 4 bases and J by 4 bases, with 8 bases between the two germline ends. Germline CDR1 GTSNPN, CDR2 SVGIG (reference sequence). CDR3 in DNA: TGTGCCTGGAAGGACACCGGAAACACCATATATTTT. It specifies CAWKDTGNTIYF.

V usage is TRBV6-5 and J usage is TRBJ2-5; possible D gene TRBD1, 6 bases. Trimming removed 2 bases at V and 4 bases at J, with 14 bases between. CDR1 is MNHEY and CDR2 is SVGAGI in the germline V gene. The CDR3 spans 15 residues. CDR3 sequence reads: CASSYGSRGRETQYF. CDR3 coding DNA: TGTGCCAGCAGTTACGGTAGTAGGGGGAGAGAGACCCAGTACTTC.

This clone was detected once. The rearrangement joins TRBV6-1 to TRBJ2-1; D remains unclear. V was pared by 6 bases and J by 8 bases, with 20 bases between. The CDR3 contains 15 residues. Per the germline V gene, CDR1 is MNHNS and CDR2 is SASEGT. The CDR3 sequence: CASSKEGRVMDEQFF. The DNA of the CDR3 is TGTGCCAGCAGCAAAGAAGGTAGAGTTATGGATGAGCAGTTCTTC.

The chain employs TRBV7-7 and TRBJ2-7; weak D call: TRBD1 (5 bases). Trimming took 5 bases from V and 3 from J, leaving 20 bases between them. Germline-derived CDR1 and CDR2 are SSHAT and FNYEAQ (reference sequence). The CDR3 is 16 amino acids. The CDR3 DNA is TGTGCCAGCAGCAAGACCGACAGAGAGCTATACTACGAGCAGTACTTC. It specifies CASSKTDRELYYEQYF.

The chain has TRBV7-8 and TRBJ2-1; 11 bases are a match to TRBD2. The V segment lost 5 bases and the J segment 4 bases; nucleotides outside the gene matches: 4. In germline, CDR1 is SGHVS, CDR2 FQNEAQ. The CDR3 extends over 15 amino acids. CDR3 in DNA: TGTGCCAGCAGCGTGACTAGCGGGAAGTACAATGAGCAGTTCTTC. It yields the protein CASSVTSGKYNEQFF.

The chain recombines TRBV28 with TRBJ2-7, with a weak D call TRBD2 (5 bases). Deletions cut 1 base from V and 2 bases from J, with 21 bases between. This CDR3 spans 18 amino acids. Germline values: CDR1 MDHEN, CDR2 SYDVKM. CDR3 residues: CASSLLLDVKQLTYEQYF. CDR3 nucleotides: TGTGCCAGCAGTTTATTACTAGACGTTAAACAGCTGACCTACGAGCAGTACTTC.

V is TRBV7-8 and J is TRBJ2-5; 11 nucleotides align to TRBD1. Looked up from germline, CDR1 is SGHVS and CDR2 is FQNEAQ. J gave up 6 bases and V 2 bases, and 5 bases lay outside the gene matches. This CDR3 comprises 15 residues. As DNA, the CDR3 is TGTGCCAGCAGCTTATGGACAGGGGGCAGACAGACCCAGTACTTC. Translating it yields CASSLWTGGRQTQYF.

The J gene is TRBJ1-2, the V gene TRBV28, with D maybe TRBD1 (6 bases). Germline-derived CDR1 and CDR2 are MDHEN and SYDVKM. There are 17 residues in the CDR3. Trimming removed 2 bases from V and 4 bases from J, with 20 bases in between. The CDR3 is CASSLRFAGAARYGYTF. In DNA form, the CDR3 reads TGTGCCAGCAGTTTACGCTTTGCAGGGGCCGCTCGCTATGGCTACACCTTC.

This chain links TRBV28 with TRBJ1-4, with 7 positions matching TRBD1. The CDR3 length is 15 residues. Germline V gene data show CDR1 as MDHEN and CDR2 as SYDVKM. V lost 5 bases to trimming and J lost 5 bases; unmatched junction nucleotides: 8. The CDR3 reads CASSPLTGMNEKLFF. DNA for the CDR3: TGTGCCAGCAGTCCGTTGACAGGGATGAATGAAAAACTGTTTTTT.

The chain has TRBV5-1 and TRBJ2-7; 8 positions agree with TRBD1. Looked up from germline, CDR1 is SGHRS and CDR2 is YFSETQ. This CDR3 comprises 14 residues. Unmatched junction bases numbered 5, after V lost 3 bases and J lost 3 bases. CDR3 sequence: CASSYGQGIYEQYF. As DNA, the CDR3 is TGCGCCAGCAGCTATGGACAGGGAATCTACGAGCAGTACTTC.